This TCR beta chain stems from a study of PD-1 blockade in classical Hodgkin lymphoma (dated by TCRdb to 2018 to 2021). Study-wide context: Nivolumab dosing was 3 mg/kg intravenously every 2 weeks, continuing until either disease progression or unacceptable toxicity. To define a peripheral blood immune signature of response to PD-1 blockade in classical Hodgkin lymphoma, the study combined TCR beta sequencing with CyTOF. What the work shows at the level of the full study, not this receptor alone: The study covered only a single clinical trial cohort, and the causes of the repertoire differences, possibly disease activity or prior therapy, were still not defined. By C4D1, a significant rise was seen in CD4+ TCR diversity but not in CD8+ TCR diversity (p=0.0027 vs p=0.16), and the rise was most apparent among complete responders (p=0.02). Baseline TCR diversity was reported to be lower in newly diagnosed patients than in healthy donors and to be lower still in relapsed/refractory patients. Diversity was lower in patients who began nivolumab less than 1 year after ASCT, so these patients were left out of later analyses to avoid confounding by immune reconstitution. Among trial patients, those achieving complete response had baseline diversity similar to that of newly diagnosed patients, while diversity was significantly lower in partial responders and progressors.

As regards this clone: There is no known antigen for this receptor. There are no base qualities to consult, and no much larger clone falls within one base.

Taken from the germline V gene (reference sequence), the CDR1 and CDR2 loops are GTSNPN and SVGIG. V loses 0 bases, J loses 5 bases, and the germline ends lie 13 bases apart. The CDR3 spans 15 residues, from the cysteine through the phenylalanine. Solely the CDR3 DNA is kept, with 45 bases framed from the first base. The sample's time point, from its label and the paper: cycle 2 day 1 (C2D1) of nivolumab. All trial patients had relapsed after autologous stem cell transplantation, with cohorts A, B and C differing in prior brentuximab vedotin exposure. A total of fewer than 70 patients with relapsed/refractory classical Hodgkin lymphoma made up the trial cohort, and each patient's best overall response was complete response, partial response or progressive disease. Trial patients were treated with single-agent nivolumab in the multi-cohort phase II CheckMate 205 trial. An independent review committee assessed best overall response by applying the 2007 International Working Group response criteria. Trial PBMCs were collected immediately before nivolumab initiation (C1D1) and during therapy at cycle 2 day 1 and cycle 4 day 1. After peripheral blood was drawn into 8 mL Vacutainer Cell Preparation Tubes, PBMCs were isolated by centrifugation and then cryopreserved.

Genomic DNA was extracted with the Qiagen DNeasy kit from unsorted PBMCs and from negatively selected CD4+ and CD8+ fractions. Using primers that anneal to V and J segments, immunoSEQ multiplex PCR amplified the TCR beta CDR3 regions. Amplification bias was minimized using a synthetic immune receptor repertoire, and residual bias was removed computationally after sequencing. The study's own analysis went as follows. Repertoire diversity was quantified as the Shannon entropy index using custom Python scripts. The unsorted, CD4+ and CD8+ repertoires were each analyzed separately, with the exception of combined analyses, where CD4+ and CD8+ sequences were merged in silico. A clone was considered expanded if an increase in frequency of at least 2-fold after treatment relative to C1D1 was found, and a pseudocount of 0.5 was applied to clones undetected at baseline. Singleton clones were defined as clones with 0 or 1 copy at C1D1, and non-singleton clones were defined as clones with 2 or more copies. Clones expanded in unsorted samples were labelled as CD4+, CD8+ or unknown by matching protein sequences in sorted samples from the same patient. Diversity changes from C1D1 to C4D1 were tested in paired samples using Wilcoxon tests. TCRdb provides this immuneACCESS table in a form limited to in-frame rearrangements. Some clones are lacking; in checked studies, under half of them reflect an unresolved V gene, and why the rest are absent is not known. The V and J calls and clone size are taken from that table; D and trimming were inferred from the DNA. For this sample the table gives about 26,000 clones, of which 67% were detected only once. The ten largest account for 10% to 15% of the sample.

Sequencing used peripheral blood mononuclear cells (PBMCs), obtained before the second cycle of nivolumab. The receptor comes from a human donor with classical Hodgkin lymphoma. Recombination linked TRBV30 to TRBJ1-4; no confident D gene assignment can be made. CDR3 reads: CAWSVHGGLNEKLFF. The DNA is TGTGCCTGGAGTGTACATGGCGGATTAAATGAAAAACTGTTTTTT.